Listed here are 27 T cell receptor beta chains from one sample, sequenced in a study of control samples from healthy donors and cancer patients. The method was immunoSEQ multiplex PCR; TCRdb's version includes in-frame clones alone and lacks a portion of them. The top ten clones hold approximately 20% of a sample with about 100,000 clones, 85% of them seen once. Sequencing was performed on blood. The receptors stem from a man aged 25 to 40 in good health.

The genes are TRBV29-1 and TRBJ1-2; tentative D call: TRBD1 (6 bases). Germline V gene lookup returns CDR1 SQVTM and CDR2 ANQGSEA. V was trimmed by 0 bases and J by 4 bases, leaving 15 bases between them. CDR3 size: 15 residues. The DNA of the CDR3 is TGCAGCGTTGAAGATCAGGACAGTCTCACCTATGGCTACACCTTC. It specifies CSVEDQDSLTYGYTF. The complete variable domain, with remaining parts taken from reference TRBV29-1 and TRBJ1-2, reads SAVISQKPSRDICQRGTSLTIQCQVDSQVTMMFWYRQQPGQSLTLIATANQGSEATYESGFVIDKFPISRPNLTFSTLTVSNMSPEDSSIYLCSVEDQDSLTYGYTFGSGTRLTVV.

This clone has just a few counts. The sample holds other DNA sequences that translate to the same CDR3. CDR3 in DNA: TGCGCCAGCAGCCAAGATTTGGGTCAGCCCCAGCATTTT. It encodes CASSQDLGQPQHF. This rearrangement joins TRBV4-1 to TRBJ1-5; D uncertain. The CDR3 is 13 residues long. Per the germline V gene, CDR1 is MGHRA and CDR2 is YSYEKL. The V end lost 0 bases, the J end lost 6 bases, and 6 bases lay between the germline ends.

The rearrangement links TRBV19 to TRBJ1-1, with a tentative D call TRBD1 (5 bases). V lost 6 bases to trimming and J lost 4 bases, with 15 bases between them. This CDR3 has 14 amino acids. CDR1 is LNHDA, CDR2 SQIVND, per germline (reference sequence). As DNA, the CDR3 is TGTGCCAGTAGCACCCGGGGGGGAAGCACTGAAGCTTTCTTT. It yields the protein CASSTRGGSTEAFF.

This chain connects TRBV28 to TRBJ1-1; 7 bases are shared with TRBD1. This CDR3 has 12 amino acids. The V segment lost 4 bases and the J segment 11 bases; nucleotides outside the gene matches: 7. Looked up from germline, CDR1 is MDHEN and CDR2 is SYDVKM. The CDR3 is CASSSDRVQAFF. CDR3 DNA: TGTGCCAGCAGTTCCGACAGGGTGCAGGCTTTCTTT.

This chain links TRBV6-5 with TRBJ1-1; 8 bases line up with TRBD1. The CDR3 totals 16 residues. Germline V CDR1 and CDR2: MNHEY, SVGAGI. V gave up 2 bases and J gave up 1 base; unmatched junction bases: 6. CDR3 DNA: TGTGCCAGCAGTTACCTCCCGACAGGGGCGAACACTGAAGCTTTCTTT. Its translation: CASSYLPTGANTEAFF.

The chain uses TRBV7-3 and TRBJ1-1, with D possibly matching TRBD1 (6 bases). V was pared by 4 bases and J by 6 bases, with 12 bases between. In germline, CDR1 is SGHTA, CDR2 FQGTGA. This CDR3 is built from 13 residues. The CDR3 coding sequence is TGTGCCAGCAGCTATAGGGGGGTCGCTGAAGCTTTCTTT. Amino acid sequence: CASSYRGVAEAFF.

The rearrangement links TRBV7-9 to TRBJ2-1; TRBD2 matches at 7 bases. This CDR3 is built from 17 residues. CDR1 is SEHNR, CDR2 FQNEAQ, per germline (reference sequence). J gave up 1 base and V 5 bases, and 11 bases lay outside the gene matches. The CDR3 sequence: CASSRSLGGGSYNEQFF. CDR3 nucleotide sequence: TGTGCCAGCAGCCGATCCCTGGGCGGGGGATCCTACAATGAGCAGTTCTTC.

The chain joins TRBV7-3 to TRBJ2-2, with D unclear. Germline CDR1 SGHTA, CDR2 FQGTGA. The ends were cut back, 1 base at V and 5 bases at J, with 8 bases in the middle. The CDR3 totals 14 residues. The CDR3 is CASSLIGGTGELFF. In nucleotides, the CDR3 is TGTGCCAGCAGCTTAATAGGTGGTACCGGGGAGCTGTTTTTT.

This clone has a single count. The genes are TRBV19 and TRBJ1-1, with 7 bases aligning to TRBD1. Per the germline V gene, CDR1 is LNHDA and CDR2 is SQIVND (reference sequence). This CDR3 is 13 amino acids long. The ends lost 6 bases at V and 7 bases at J; junction bases unmatched: 8. The CDR3, as DNA: TGTGCCAGTAGCGACCGGACAGGTTTTGAAGCTTTCTTT. Translation: CASSDRTGFEAFF. Full variable domain (remainder filled in from reference TRBV19 and TRBJ1-1): DGGITQSPKYLFRKEGQNVTLSCEQNLNHDAMYWYRQDPGQGLRLIYYSQIVNDFQKGDIAEGYSVSREKKESFPLTVTSAQKNPTAFYLCASSDRTGFEAFFGQGTRLTVV.

The chain joins TRBV12-3 or TRBV12-4 to TRBJ2-3; unclear D gene. V shed 7 bases and J shed 2 bases, with 7 bases lying between them. The CDR3 runs to 12 residues. For the CDR3, the DNA is TGTGCCAGCACGGGTATCACAGATACGCAGTATTTT. Its translation is CASTGITDTQYF.

V usage is TRBV7-8 and J usage is TRBJ1-2; 11 nucleotides agree with TRBD1. Germline V gives CDR1 SGHVS, CDR2 FQNEAQ. CDR3 size: 15 residues. The V segment lost 5 bases and the J segment 6 bases; nucleotides outside the gene matches: 8. The CDR3 DNA reads as TGTGCCAGCAGCCGGTGGGGACAGGGGGATGATGGCTACACCTTC. Protein sequence: CASSRWGQGDDGYTF.

The chain links TRBV5-1 to TRBJ2-6, with D possibly being TRBD1 (7 bases). The CDR3 sequence is 16 residues long. Germline V gene sequence: CDR1 SGHRS, CDR2 YFSETQ. The V gene lost 0 bases and the J gene lost 3 bases, with 10 bases spanning the gap. Here the CDR3 DNA reads TGCGCCAGCAGCTTGGACAGGGGAGGTGGGGCCAACGTCCTGACTTTC. Translation: CASSLDRGGGANVLTF. Using reference TRBV5-1 and TRBJ2-6 for the parts outside the CDR3, the full variable domain is KAGVTQTPRYLIKTRGQQVTLSCSPISGHRSVSWYQQTPGQGLQFLFEYFSETQRNKGNFPGRFSGRQFSNSRSEMNVSTLELGDSALYLCASSLDRGGGANVLTFGAGSRLTVL.

The rearrangement joins TRBV24-1 to TRBJ2-5; maybe TRBD2 (5 bases). CDR1 is KGHDR, CDR2 SFDVKD, per germline. This CDR3 comprises 11 residues. V gave up 10 bases and J gave up 6 bases, with 11 bases separating them. CDR3 sequence (DNA): TGTGCCACAGCCCGGGGTCAGACCCAGTACTTC. This translates into CATARGQTQYF.

V and J are TRBV7-2 and TRBJ2-7, with D perhaps assigned TRBD1 or TRBD2 (7 bases each). The CDR3 has 16 residues. Trimming cost V 2 bases and J 1 base, with 15 bases left between them. CDR1 is SGHTA and CDR2 is FQGNSA in the germline V gene. The CDR3 protein is CASSLQGGGQSYEQYF. CDR3 DNA: TGTGCCAGCAGCTTACAGGGGGGGGGCCAGTCCTACGAGCAGTACTTC.

This rearrangement joins TRBV3-1 (or the pseudogene TRBV3-2) to TRBJ1-2; weak D call: TRBD1 (5 bases). CDR1 is LGHDT and CDR2 is YNNKEL in the germline V gene (reference sequence). V was pared by 1 base and J by 8 bases, with 14 bases between. CDR3 size: 14 residues. The CDR3 spells CASSQGGSPRGYTF. DNA of the CDR3: TGTGCCAGCAGCCAAGGGGGCAGTCCTCGGGGCTACACCTTC.

The chain couples TRBV3-1 (or the pseudogene TRBV3-2) to TRBJ1-5; D may be TRBD1 (6 bases). Trimming stripped 0 bases from V and 6 bases from J, with 18 bases between. Germline V gene sequence: CDR1 LGHDT, CDR2 YNNKEL (reference sequence). The CDR3 length is 17 residues. In nucleotides, the CDR3 is TGTGCCAGCAGCCAAGATCTTACGGGGCGAGGGGGTCAGCCCCAGCATTTT. Amino acid sequence: CASSQDLTGRGGQPQHF.

This clone showed up just a few times. This rearrangement joins TRBV15 to TRBJ1-5; no clear D. This CDR3 contains 15 residues. From germline, CDR1 is LNHNV and CDR2 YYDKDF (reference sequence). V was cut by 7 bases and J by 2 bases, with 15 bases left in between. The CDR3 here is CATNAEPGGNQPQHF. The CDR3 DNA reads TGTGCCACCAACGCCGAGCCAGGAGGCAATCAGCCCCAGCATTTT.

The genes are TRBV27 and TRBJ1-1, with a tentative D call TRBD1 (6 bases). V was shortened by 3 bases and J by 6 bases, with 11 bases between the two germline ends. The CDR3 sequence is 13 residues long. Germline CDR1 is MNHEY and CDR2 is SMNVEV (reference sequence). In DNA, the CDR3 is TGTGCCAGCAGTTTTGTCAGGGGTGCTGAAGCTTTCTTT. Translating gives CASSFVRGAEAFF.

V usage is TRBV24-1 and J usage is TRBJ2-2; 8 positions agree with TRBD2. The CDR3 runs 16 residues. Germline CDR1 reads KGHDR; CDR2 reads SFDVKD. V shed 3 bases and J 8 bases; nucleotides not matched to a gene: 10. The CDR3 sequence: CATSDQGLGSSGELFF. CDR3 in DNA: TGTGCCACCAGTGATCAGGGACTAGGATCCTCTGGGGAGCTGTTTTTT.

The chain carries TRBV6-5 and TRBJ2-2, with 8 bases that match TRBD1. Looked up from germline, CDR1 is MNHEY and CDR2 is SVGAGI. With 6 bases clipped from V and 1 base from J, the junction kept 4 bases outside the gene matches. The CDR3 has 15 amino acids. The CDR3 protein is CASRPDRGNTGELFF. In DNA form, the CDR3 reads TGTGCCAGCAGACCCGACAGGGGGAACACCGGGGAGCTGTTTTTT.

The J gene is TRBJ1-1, the V gene TRBV5-4; D unresolved. Germline values: CDR1 SGHNT, CDR2 YYREEE (reference sequence). This CDR3 region has 13 residues. Trimming removed 5 bases from V and 6 bases from J, with 14 bases in between. The CDR3 reads CASSFWSRPEAFF. CDR3 nucleotides: TGTGCCAGCAGTTTCTGGTCACGACCTGAAGCTTTCTTT.

This chain uses TRBV6-5 with TRBJ1-1; D remains unclear. The CDR3 has 13 amino acids. V gave up 2 bases and J gave up 4 bases, with 8 bases separating them. Germline V gives CDR1 MNHEY, CDR2 SVGAGI. The CDR3 DNA follows: TGTGCCAGCAGTTACGCAGGAGCCACTGAAGCTTTCTTT. It specifies CASSYAGATEAFF.

The chain joins TRBV12-3 or TRBV12-4 to TRBJ2-3; D is uncertain. V was shortened by 4 bases and J by 1 base, with 6 bases between the two germline ends. The CDR3 extends over 13 amino acids. The CDR3 DNA follows: TGTGCCAGCAGTTGGCTAGGCACAGATACGCAGTATTTT. Amino acid sequence: CASSWLGTDTQYF.

This clone is categorized as medium-sized. This specimen includes other DNA sequences encoding the same CDR3. CDR3 nucleotide sequence: TGTGCCAGCAGCTTAGGGGACAGCTACGAGCAGTACTTC. Translation gives CASSLGDSYEQYF. This sequence joins TRBV7-8 and TRBJ2-7, with 7 positions matching TRBD1. V trimming: 1 base; J trimming: 3 bases; junction bases outside the gene matches: 0. The CDR3 has 13 amino acids. CDR1 SGHVS and CDR2 FQNEAQ come from the germline V gene.

The rearrangement uses TRBV9 and TRBJ2-1; D not resolved. CDR3 length: 15 amino acids. V was pared by 1 base and J by 8 bases, with 16 bases between. The germline gives CDR1 SGDLS, CDR2 YYNGEE. This CDR3 reads CASSVTSRPVHEQFF. CDR3 DNA sequence: TGTGCCAGCAGCGTAACCTCCCGGCCCGTCCATGAGCAGTTCTTC.

The chain joins TRBV5-6 to TRBJ1-2; D not resolved. CDR1 is SGHDT and CDR2 is YYEEEE in the germline V gene. V was trimmed by 4 bases and J by 6 bases, leaving 19 bases between them. This CDR3 is built from 15 residues. CDR3 nucleotide sequence: TGTGCCAGCAGCGTTCGGAGGCTCCTCCCAAATGGCTACACCTTC. Its translation: CASSVRRLLPNGYTF.

CDR3 amino acids: CAISEVEYEQYF. DNA of the CDR3: TGTGCCATCAGTGAGGTAGAATACGAGCAGTACTTC. The rearrangement uses TRBV10-3 and TRBJ2-7; no reliable D call. Germline CDR1 reads ENHRY; CDR2 reads SYGVKD. V gave up 2 bases and J gave up 4 bases, with 6 bases separating them. The CDR3 is 12 amino acids.